Following are 32 T cell receptor beta chains from one sample sequenced in a study of cytomegalovirus exposure and HLA in healthy donors. PCR primers comprised 60 Vbeta and 13 Jbeta primers. Sequencing was performed with immunoSEQ multiplex PCR; in TCRdb, only in-frame clones are kept and a portion is missing. The sample shows some 150,000 clones, around 78% of them seen only once. Sample: PBMCs. These receptors all come from a female donor in good health and CMV-seropositive.

The rearrangement joins TRBV4-2 to TRBJ2-1, with 14 positions matching TRBD2. Looked up from germline, CDR1 is LGHNA and CDR2 is YNFKEQ. The CDR3 is 16 residues long. Trimming took 1 base from V and 9 from J; bases not matched to a gene: 5. This chain's CDR3 is CASSQGGLAGVVEQFF. For the CDR3, the DNA is TGTGCCAGCAGCCAAGGGGGACTAGCGGGAGTAGTTGAGCAGTTCTTC.

The CDR3 DNA sequence: TGTGCCAGCAGGACAGGGGACATCACAGATACGCAGTATTTT. Translation: CASRTGDITDTQYF. The gene calls are TRBV6-5 and TRBJ2-3; 8 bases are shared with TRBD1. Germline CDR1 MNHEY, CDR2 SVGAGI. The CDR3 length is 14 residues. V shed 6 bases, J shed 2 bases, and the junction held 4 bases outside the gene matches.

The chain joins TRBV2 to TRBJ1-2, with D hard to call. Germline-derived CDR1 and CDR2 are SNHLY and FYNNEI. V lost 6 bases, J lost 9 bases, and 11 bases lay in between. The CDR3 sequence is 11 residues long. CDR3 bases: TGTGCCAGCAGCCCATCCCAGAGCTACACCTTC. This gives the protein CASSPSQSYTF. Full variable domain (remainder filled in from reference TRBV2 and TRBJ1-2): EPEVTQTPSHQVTQMGQEVILRCVPISNHLYFYWYRQILGQKVEFLVSFYNNEISEKSEIFDDQFSVERPDGSNFTLKIRSTKLEDSAMYFCASSPSQSYTFGSGTRLTVV.

Comments on this clone: The DNA is left out, because the CDR3 cannot be placed on it with certainty; the CDR3 is given as TCRdb lists it. J is TRBJ1-3 and V is TRBV21-1; TRBD1, as called in the table, went unchecked against the DNA. TRBV21-1 is listed as a pseudogene. The CDR3 is 17 residues long, ends included. The CDR3: CASSKVATGAPGNTIYF.

The chain uses TRBV19 and TRBJ2-6; D is unresolved. The CDR3 contains 15 residues. Germline values: CDR1 LNHDA, CDR2 SQIVND (reference sequence). V lost 3 bases and J lost 1, with 7 bases in between. The CDR3 here is CASSIAGSGANVLTF. CDR3 DNA sequence: TGTGCCAGTAGTATTGCCGGGTCTGGGGCCAACGTCCTGACTTTC. Complete variable domain (other parts from reference TRBV19 and TRBJ2-6): DGGITQSPKYLFRKEGQNVTLSCEQNLNHDAMYWYRQDPGQGLRLIYYSQIVNDFQKGDIAEGYSVSREKKESFPLTVTSAQKNPTAFYLCASSIAGSGANVLTFGAGSRLTVL.

The chain is built from TRBV28 and TRBJ2-1, with 12 bases identical to TRBD2. From germline, CDR1 is MDHEN and CDR2 SYDVKM. The CDR3 extends over 16 amino acids. The trim removed 5 bases at V and 7 bases at J, leaving 9 bases unmatched. The CDR3, as DNA: TGTGCCAGCAGTCACCTAGCGGGGGGGACTAGAAATGAGCAGTTCTTC. Residues: CASSHLAGGTRNEQFF.

This clone was recorded once. This rearrangement joins TRBV9 to TRBJ2-7; 11 bases align to TRBD2. After removal of 4 bases from V and 7 bases from J, the junction contained 10 bases not matched to a gene. This CDR3 is built from 15 residues. Germline V gene sequence: CDR1 SGDLS, CDR2 YYNGEE. The CDR3 here is CASSRGTSGHREQYF. CDR3 coding DNA: TGTGCCAGCAGCAGAGGGACTAGCGGACATCGGGAGCAGTACTTC.

The chain couples TRBV6-5 to TRBJ1-5; TRBD1 aligns across 7 bases. The CDR3 runs 15 residues. V was pared by 6 bases and J by 6 bases, with 11 bases of the junction left unmatched. Germline CDR1 and CDR2: MNHEY and SVGAGI. The CDR3 DNA reads TGTGCCAGCAGCGAGACAGGGACTGGAATTCAGCCCCAGCATTTT. Residues: CASSETGTGIQPQHF.

The V gene is TRBV2, the J gene TRBJ1-1; D is possibly TRBD1 (5 bases). CDR3 length: 14 residues. Germline V CDR1 and CDR2: SNHLY, FYNNEI. Trimming cost V 7 bases and J 3 bases, with 15 bases left between them. CDR3 DNA sequence: TGTGCCAGCATTCTCAATCGGGGGGACACTGAAGCTTTCTTT. Its translation: CASILNRGDTEAFF.

This clone was seen once. The rearrangement joins TRBV18 to TRBJ2-5; weak D call: TRBD2 (6 bases). The germline gives CDR1 KGHSH, CDR2 LQKENI. The CDR3 loop spans 19 amino acids. The ends were cut back, 3 bases at V and 5 bases at J, with 28 bases in the middle. Written as DNA, the CDR3 is TGTGCCAGCTCACCTTTTTCTGGCGGGGAGGAATACAGATTGGAGACCCAGTACTTC. Translating it yields CASSPFSGGEEYRLETQYF.

The chain links TRBV9 to TRBJ2-3; 10 positions agree with TRBD2. Per the germline V gene, CDR1 is SGDLS and CDR2 is YYNGEE. The CDR3 sequence is 16 residues long. V gave up 0 bases and J gave up 5 bases; unmatched junction bases: 6. This CDR3 reads CASSVGAGGGGDTQYF. For the CDR3, the DNA is TGTGCCAGCAGCGTAGGAGCGGGAGGGGGAGGAGATACGCAGTATTTT.

This clone was counted only a few times. The chain is built from TRBV27 and TRBJ1-5, with 8 bases that match TRBD1. Trimming took 6 bases from V and 2 from J; bases not matched to a gene: 3. The CDR3 spans 14 residues. Germline CDR1 reads MNHEY; CDR2 reads SMNVEV (reference sequence). The CDR3 sequence: CASSLDRGNQPQHF. CDR3 in DNA: TGTGCCAGCAGCCTGGACAGGGGCAATCAGCCCCAGCATTTT.

J is TRBJ1-5 and V is TRBV28; 8 bases fit TRBD1. The trim removed 5 bases at V and 2 bases at J, leaving 5 bases unmatched. CDR3 length equals 15 residues. Germline-derived CDR1 and CDR2 are MDHEN and SYDVKM. CDR3 amino acids: CASSPTGAGNQPQHF. The DNA of the CDR3 is TGTGCCAGCAGTCCGACAGGGGCAGGCAATCAGCCCCAGCATTTT.

The CDR3 DNA reads as TGTGCCAGCAAGGCGCAGGGTCTATTGGGCACTGAAGCTTTCTTT. Protein sequence: CASKAQGLLGTEAFF. V and J are TRBV6-1 and TRBJ1-1; possible D gene TRBD1, 5 bases. V was pared by 7 bases and J by 4 bases, with 19 bases between. The germline gives CDR1 MNHNS, CDR2 SASEGT. The CDR3 loop spans 15 amino acids.

This clone is a singleton in its sample. The CDR3 DNA follows: TGTGCCAGCAGTTACAGACAGGGAAGGGAGCTGTTTTTT. Amino acid sequence: CASSYRQGRELFF. This chain joins TRBV6-5 and TRBJ2-2; 7 nucleotides align to TRBD1. Germline-derived CDR1 and CDR2 are MNHEY and SVGAGI. V lost 2 bases and J lost 9; bases outside the gene matches: 3. CDR3 length: 13 residues.

The gene calls are TRBV11-2 and TRBJ2-2; the match to TRBD1 covers 8 bases. The ends lost 1 base at V and 6 bases at J; junction bases unmatched: 4. The CDR3 consists of 15 residues. From germline, CDR1 is SGHAT and CDR2 FQNNGV. CDR3 sequence (DNA): TGTGCCAGCAGCTTAGTGTCACAGGGGGCCGGGGAGCTGTTTTTT. Translating gives CASSLVSQGAGELFF.

This chain joins TRBV11-2 and TRBJ2-7; D gene ambiguous. Per the germline V gene, CDR1 is SGHAT and CDR2 is FQNNGV. The V gene lost 5 bases and the J gene lost 0 bases, with 8 bases spanning the gap. The CDR3 is 13 amino acids. The CDR3 protein is CASSTGYSYEQYF. The CDR3 DNA reads TGTGCCAGCAGCACGGGTTACTCCTACGAGCAGTACTTC.

The gene calls are TRBV10-1 and TRBJ2-7, with TRBD1 identical over 7 bases. Germline CDR1 is WNHNN and CDR2 is SYGVQD (reference sequence). The CDR3 runs 16 residues. Trimming at V came to 0 bases and at J to 2 bases, leaving 7 bases not matched to a gene. The CDR3: CASSESTGSRTYEQYF. The CDR3 DNA reads TGCGCCAGCAGTGAGTCGACAGGGTCGCGGACCTACGAGCAGTACTTC.

This clone has just a few counts. The rearrangement joins TRBV5-1 to TRBJ1-2; a possible D gene is TRBD1 (6 bases). V dropped 1 base and J dropped 2 bases, with 15 bases sitting between them. In germline, CDR1 is SGHRS, CDR2 YFSETQ. The CDR3 length is 16 residues. The CDR3 DNA sequence: TGCGCCAGCAGCTTGTTGGCCACAGGGAGCAACTATGGCTACACCTTC. Translating it yields CASSLLATGSNYGYTF.

The genes are TRBV28 and TRBJ2-1; 10 positions agree with TRBD2. The CDR3 covers 15 residues. V lost 6 bases to trimming and J lost 6 bases; unmatched junction nucleotides: 8. CDR1 is MDHEN, CDR2 SYDVKM, per germline. The CDR3 loop reads CASSLSGRVGNEQFF. CDR3 DNA sequence: TGTGCCAGCAGCCTCAGCGGGAGGGTGGGCAATGAGCAGTTCTTC.

V usage is TRBV18 and J usage is TRBJ2-5; no clear D gene. The germline V gene encodes CDR1 KGHSH and CDR2 LQKENI. The CDR3 runs to 15 residues. Trimming shortened V by 6 bases and J by 3 bases, and 17 bases separated the two germline ends. The CDR3 DNA sequence: TGTGCCAGCTCTCCCGTTTCGACTGTCAAAGAGACCCAGTACTTC. It is translated as CASSPVSTVKETQYF. The full variable domain, its missing parts supplied by reference TRBV18 and TRBJ2-5, is NAGVMQNPRHLVRRRGQEARLRCSPMKGHSHVYWYRQLPEEGLKFMVYLQKENIIDESGMPKERFSAEFPKEGPSILRIQQVVRGDSAAYFCASSPVSTVKETQYFGPGTRLLVL.

V is TRBV29-1 and J is TRBJ2-7; no firm D call. The V end was cut by 4 bases, the J end by 2 bases, with 9 bases between. The CDR3 is 12 residues long. Germline V lookup: CDR1 SQVTM, CDR2 ANQGSEA. The CDR3 bases are TGCAGCGTTGTCGTGGGCCCCTACGAGCAGTACTTC. Protein: CSVVVGPYEQYF.

This sequence joins TRBV28 and TRBJ2-6; 9 bases map to TRBD1. Trimming at V came to 5 bases and at J to 3 bases, leaving 11 bases not matched to a gene. Germline V CDR1 and CDR2: MDHEN, SYDVKM. This CDR3 is 18 amino acids long. The CDR3 loop is CASSRDREFLIGANVLTF. The CDR3 DNA follows: TGTGCCAGCAGTAGGGACAGGGAGTTTCTGATTGGGGCCAACGTCCTGACTTTC.

Worth noting for this clone: Different DNA sequences within this sample yield the same CDR3. The V call is TRBV5-1, the J call TRBJ2-3; TRBD2 agrees at 10 bases. V lost 0 bases and J lost 0; bases outside the gene matches: 4. CDR1 SGHRS and CDR2 YFSETQ come from the germline V gene. This CDR3 is built from 17 residues. The CDR3: CASSLGTTSGSTDTQYF. The CDR3 bases are TGCGCCAGCAGCTTGGGGACGACTAGCGGGAGCACAGATACGCAGTATTTT.

This sequence joins TRBV19 and TRBJ1-1; possible D gene TRBD1, 5 bases. Between the trimmed V and J ends, which lost 7 bases and 6 bases, there was a span of 15 bases. This CDR3 contains 13 residues. The germline gives CDR1 LNHDA, CDR2 SQIVND (reference sequence). Here the CDR3 reads CASIRRGGAEAFF. The CDR3 DNA reads TGTGCCAGTATACGGCGAGGAGGGGCTGAAGCTTTCTTT.

This clone appeared once. This chain joins TRBV19 and TRBJ1-1, with 11 bases that match TRBD1. The junction had 6 bases not matched to a gene; V was cut back by 6 bases and J by 0 bases. The CDR3 consists of 16 residues. CDR1 LNHDA and CDR2 SQIVND come from the germline V gene (reference sequence). The CDR3: CASSTRTGGMNTEAFF. The CDR3 DNA reads TGTGCCAGTAGCACAAGGACAGGGGGCATGAACACTGAAGCTTTCTTT.

The chain recombines TRBV19 with TRBJ2-7; 11 nucleotides match TRBD2. The junction had 3 bases not matched to a gene; V was cut back by 6 bases and J by 2 bases. CDR1 is LNHDA and CDR2 is SQIVND in the germline V gene (reference sequence). The CDR3 consists of 14 residues. CDR3 coding DNA: TGTGCCAGTAGATTAGCGGGAGGGACCTACGAGCAGTACTTC. It yields the protein CASRLAGGTYEQYF.

There are a few counts of this clone. The chain has TRBV9 and TRBJ2-2; TRBD2 agrees at 13 bases. Per germline, CDR1 SGDLS and CDR2 YYNGEE. The V and J ends lost 4 bases and 3 bases, in that order; junction bases with no gene match: 3. CDR3 length: 16 amino acids. CDR3 sequence: CASSPTSGGYTGELFF. DNA for the CDR3: TGTGCCAGCAGCCCGACTAGCGGGGGGTACACCGGGGAGCTGTTTTTT.

The chain couples TRBV6-5 to TRBJ1-2; the D gene is possibly TRBD1 (5 bases). The V gene's germline CDR1 is MNHEY and CDR2 SVGAGI. The CDR3 extends over 16 amino acids. V lost 0 bases to trimming and J lost 0 bases, with 11 bases between them. The CDR3 loop is CASSYSRTGANYGYTF. In DNA, the CDR3 is TGTGCCAGCAGTTACTCGAGAACAGGTGCTAACTATGGCTACACCTTC.

The chain carries TRBV6-6 and TRBJ2-5, with TRBD2 matching 11 bases. The germline CDR1 and CDR2 sequences are MNHNY and SVGAGI (reference sequence). V shed 6 bases, J shed 2 bases, and the junction held 2 bases outside the gene matches. The CDR3 consists of 14 residues. In DNA, the CDR3 is TGTGCCAGCAGATTAGCGGGGGGGCAAGAGACCCAGTACTTC. It encodes CASRLAGGQETQYF.

This clone appeared once. The CDR3 DNA reads TGTGCCAGCGGGCGGGGAAATCAGCCCCAGCATTTT. This encodes CASGRGNQPQHF. The chain joins TRBV7-9 to TRBJ1-5; D remains unclear. V gave up 8 bases and J gave up 4 bases, with 9 bases separating them. Germline V gives CDR1 SEHNR, CDR2 FQNEAQ (reference sequence). This CDR3 is 12 amino acids long.

V is TRBV10-2 and J is TRBJ2-7, with 11 bases lining up with TRBD2. CDR1 and CDR2 (germline): WSHSY, SAAADI. The CDR3 consists of 14 residues. Losses at the gene ends were 5 bases for V and 2 bases for J; bases not matched to a gene: 2. The chain's CDR3 is CASSLAGGAYEQYF. The DNA of the CDR3 is TGCGCCAGCAGTCTAGCGGGAGGCGCCTACGAGCAGTACTTC.